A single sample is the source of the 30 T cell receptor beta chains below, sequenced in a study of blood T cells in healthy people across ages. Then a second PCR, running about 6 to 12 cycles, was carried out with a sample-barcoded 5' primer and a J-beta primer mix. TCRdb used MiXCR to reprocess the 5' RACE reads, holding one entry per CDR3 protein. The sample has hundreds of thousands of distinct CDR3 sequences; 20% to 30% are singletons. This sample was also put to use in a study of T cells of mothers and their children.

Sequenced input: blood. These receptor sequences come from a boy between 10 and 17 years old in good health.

CDR3 sequence: CSARDQGGTDTQYF. The CDR3 coding sequence is TGCAGTGCTAGAGATCAGGGAGGCACAGATACGCAGTATTTT. V gene TRBV20-1 combines with J gene TRBJ2-3, with D perhaps TRBD1 or TRBD2 (5 bases each). The germline V gene encodes CDR1 DFQATT and CDR2 SNEGSKA (reference sequence). V gave up 0 bases and J gave up 1 base, with 8 bases separating them. CDR3 length: 14 residues.

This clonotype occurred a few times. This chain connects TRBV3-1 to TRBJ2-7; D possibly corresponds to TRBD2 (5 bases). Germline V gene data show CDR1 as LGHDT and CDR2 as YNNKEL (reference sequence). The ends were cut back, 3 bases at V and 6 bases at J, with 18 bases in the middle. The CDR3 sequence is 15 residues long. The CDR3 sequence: CASSQEESIFCEQYF. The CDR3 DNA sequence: TGTGCCAGCAGCCAGGAGGAATCTATCTTCTGCGAGCAGTACTTC.

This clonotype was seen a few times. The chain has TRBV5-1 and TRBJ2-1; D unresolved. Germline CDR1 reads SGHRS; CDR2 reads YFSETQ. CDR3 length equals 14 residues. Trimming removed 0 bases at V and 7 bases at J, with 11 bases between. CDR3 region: CASSLEPERNEQFF. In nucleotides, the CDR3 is TGCGCCAGCAGCTTGGAGCCTGAGAGGAATGAGCAGTTCTTC.

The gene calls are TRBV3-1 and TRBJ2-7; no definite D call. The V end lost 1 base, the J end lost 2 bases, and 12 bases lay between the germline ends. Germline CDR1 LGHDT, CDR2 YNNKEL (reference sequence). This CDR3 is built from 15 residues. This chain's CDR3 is CASSQARRSAYEQYF. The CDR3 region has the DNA TGTGCCAGCAGCCAAGCGCGTCGCAGCGCCTACGAGCAGTACTTC.

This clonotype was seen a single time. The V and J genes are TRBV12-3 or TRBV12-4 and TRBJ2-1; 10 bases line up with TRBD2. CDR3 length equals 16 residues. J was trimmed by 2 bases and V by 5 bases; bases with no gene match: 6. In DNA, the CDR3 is TGTGCCAGCAGTAGAAATAGCGGGGGGCCCTACAATGAGCAGTTCTTC. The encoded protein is CASSRNSGGPYNEQFF.

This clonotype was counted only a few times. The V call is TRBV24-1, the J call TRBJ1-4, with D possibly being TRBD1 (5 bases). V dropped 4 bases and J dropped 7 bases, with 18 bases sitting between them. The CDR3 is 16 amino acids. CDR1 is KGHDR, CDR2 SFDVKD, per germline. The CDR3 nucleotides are TGTGCCACCAGTGACAGTAAGCAGGGTCGTGGTGAAAAACTGTTTTTT. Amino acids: CATSDSKQGRGEKLFF.

As DNA, the CDR3 is TGCAGTGCTAGCTTATCCGGAGAACCGGATGAGCAGTTCTTC. Its translation: CSASLSGEPDEQFF. The chain carries TRBV20-1 and TRBJ2-1; D call uncertain. The V gene lost 3 bases and the J gene lost 8 bases, with 17 bases spanning the gap. The CDR3 has 14 amino acids. Germline assignment: CDR1 DFQATT and CDR2 SNEGSKA (reference sequence).

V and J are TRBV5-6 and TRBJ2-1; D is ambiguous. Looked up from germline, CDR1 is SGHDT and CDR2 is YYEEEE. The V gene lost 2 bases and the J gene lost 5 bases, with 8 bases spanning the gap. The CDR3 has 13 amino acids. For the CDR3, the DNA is TGTGCCAGCAGCTTTGGCCTCGACAATGAGCAGTTCTTC. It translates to CASSFGLDNEQFF.

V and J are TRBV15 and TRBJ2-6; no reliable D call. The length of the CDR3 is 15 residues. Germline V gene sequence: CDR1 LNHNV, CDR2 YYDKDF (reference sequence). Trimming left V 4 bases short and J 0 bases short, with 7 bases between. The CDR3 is CATSIEDSGANVLTF. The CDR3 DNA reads TGTGCCACCAGCATTGAGGACTCTGGGGCCAACGTCCTGACTTTC.

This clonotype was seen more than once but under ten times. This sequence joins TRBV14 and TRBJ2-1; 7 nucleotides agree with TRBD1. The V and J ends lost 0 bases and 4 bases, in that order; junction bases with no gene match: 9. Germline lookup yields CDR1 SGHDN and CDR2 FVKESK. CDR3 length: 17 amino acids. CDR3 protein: CASSQDVGGQPYNEQFF. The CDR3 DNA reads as TGTGCCAGCAGCCAAGACGTAGGGGGACAGCCATACAATGAGCAGTTCTTC. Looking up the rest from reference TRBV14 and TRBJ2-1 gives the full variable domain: EAGVTQFPSHSVIEKGQTVTLRCDPISGHDNLYWYRRVMGKEIKFLLHFVKESKQDESGMPNNRFLAERTGGTYSTLKVQPAELEDSGVYFCASSQDVGGQPYNEQFFGPGTRLTVL.

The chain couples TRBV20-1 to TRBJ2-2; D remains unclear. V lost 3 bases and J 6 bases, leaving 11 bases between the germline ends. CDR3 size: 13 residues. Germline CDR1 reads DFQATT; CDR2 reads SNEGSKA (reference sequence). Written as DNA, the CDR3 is TGCAGTGCTAGTTCAGTCGTGGCCGGGGAGCTGTTTTTT. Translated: CSASSVVAGELFF.

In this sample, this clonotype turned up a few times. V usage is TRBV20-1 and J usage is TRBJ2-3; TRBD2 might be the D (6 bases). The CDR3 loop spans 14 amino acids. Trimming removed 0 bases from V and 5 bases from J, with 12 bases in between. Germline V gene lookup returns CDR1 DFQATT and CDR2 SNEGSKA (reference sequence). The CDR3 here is CSARDRGTVDTQYF. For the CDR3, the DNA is TGCAGTGCTAGAGATCGCGGGACGGTAGATACGCAGTATTTT.

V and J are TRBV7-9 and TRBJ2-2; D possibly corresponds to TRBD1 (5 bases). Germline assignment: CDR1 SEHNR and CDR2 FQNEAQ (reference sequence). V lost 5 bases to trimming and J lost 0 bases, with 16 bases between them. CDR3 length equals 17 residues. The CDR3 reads CASSHTGRVPNTGELFF. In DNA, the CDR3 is TGTGCCAGCAGCCACACGGGCAGGGTGCCGAACACCGGGGAGCTGTTTTTT.

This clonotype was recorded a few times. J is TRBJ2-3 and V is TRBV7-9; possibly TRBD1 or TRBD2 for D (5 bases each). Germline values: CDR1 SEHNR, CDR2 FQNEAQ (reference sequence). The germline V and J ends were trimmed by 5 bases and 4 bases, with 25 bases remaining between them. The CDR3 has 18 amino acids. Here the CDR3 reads CASSRITDGTPRADTQYF. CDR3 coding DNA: TGTGCCAGCAGCCGCATCACGGACGGGACCCCGAGGGCAGATACGCAGTATTTT.

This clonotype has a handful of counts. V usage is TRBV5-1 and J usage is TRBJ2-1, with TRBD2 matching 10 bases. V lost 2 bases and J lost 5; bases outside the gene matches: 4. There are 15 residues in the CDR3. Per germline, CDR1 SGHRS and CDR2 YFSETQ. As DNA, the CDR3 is TGCGCCAGCAGCTTTTTGGGACTAGCGCACAATGAGCAGTTCTTC. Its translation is CASSFLGLAHNEQFF.

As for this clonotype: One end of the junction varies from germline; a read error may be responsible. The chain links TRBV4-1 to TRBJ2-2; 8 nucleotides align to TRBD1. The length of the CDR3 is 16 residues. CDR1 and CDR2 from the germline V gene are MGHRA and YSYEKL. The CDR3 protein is CASSQGTGRDTGEPFF. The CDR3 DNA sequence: TGCGCCAGCAGCCAAGGGACAGGGAGAGACACCGGGGAGCCGTTTTTT.

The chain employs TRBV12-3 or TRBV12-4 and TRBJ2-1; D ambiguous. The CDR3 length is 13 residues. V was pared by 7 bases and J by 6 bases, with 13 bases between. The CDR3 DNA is TGTGCCAGCACCGAATCGTCGGGCAATGAGCAGTTCTTC. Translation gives CASTESSGNEQFF.

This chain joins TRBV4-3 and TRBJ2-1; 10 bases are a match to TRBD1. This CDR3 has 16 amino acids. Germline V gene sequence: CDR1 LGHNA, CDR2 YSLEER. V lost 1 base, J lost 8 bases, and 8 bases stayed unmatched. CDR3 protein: CASSQARDRGSDEQFF. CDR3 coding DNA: TGCGCCAGCAGCCAAGCGCGGGACAGGGGCTCGGATGAGCAGTTCTTC.

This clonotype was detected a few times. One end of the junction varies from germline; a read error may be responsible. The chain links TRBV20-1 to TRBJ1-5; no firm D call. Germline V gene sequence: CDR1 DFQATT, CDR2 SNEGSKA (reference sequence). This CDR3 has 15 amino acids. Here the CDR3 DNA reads TGCAGTGCTAGTCTTCCGTATAATAGCAATCAGCCTCAGCATTTT. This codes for CSASLPYNSNQPQHF.

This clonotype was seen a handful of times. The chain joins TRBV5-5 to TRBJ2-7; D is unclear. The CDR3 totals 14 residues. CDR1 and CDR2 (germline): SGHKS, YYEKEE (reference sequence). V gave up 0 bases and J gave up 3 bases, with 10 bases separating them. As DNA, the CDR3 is TGTGCCAGCAGCTTGGGTACCGAAGACTACGAGCAGTACTTC. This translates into CASSLGTEDYEQYF. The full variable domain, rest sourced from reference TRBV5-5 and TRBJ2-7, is DAGVTQSPTHLIKTRGQQVTLRCSPISGHKSVSWYQQVLGQGPQFIFQYYEKEERGRGNFPDRFSARQFPNYSSELNVNALLLGDSALYLCASSLGTEDYEQYFGPGTRLTVT.

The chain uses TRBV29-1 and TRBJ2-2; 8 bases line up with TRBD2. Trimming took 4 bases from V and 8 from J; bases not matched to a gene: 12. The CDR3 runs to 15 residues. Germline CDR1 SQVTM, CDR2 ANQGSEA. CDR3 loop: CSVVASGPLSGELFF. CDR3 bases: TGCAGCGTTGTGGCTAGCGGGCCCTTGTCTGGGGAGCTGTTTTTT.

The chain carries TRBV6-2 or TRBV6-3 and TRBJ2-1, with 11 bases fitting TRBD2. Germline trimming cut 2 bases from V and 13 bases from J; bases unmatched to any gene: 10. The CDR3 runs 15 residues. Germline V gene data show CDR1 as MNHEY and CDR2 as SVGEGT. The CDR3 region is CASSYLLTSGKPQFF. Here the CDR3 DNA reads TGTGCCAGCAGTTACCTTTTGACTAGCGGGAAGCCTCAGTTCTTC.

CDR3 region: CASSLEFGNYGYTF. CDR3 in DNA: TGCGCCAGCAGCTTGGAGTTTGGGAACTATGGCTACACCTTC. The chain employs TRBV5-1 and TRBJ1-2; no clear D gene. Between the trimmed V and J ends, which lost 0 bases and 2 bases, there was a span of 8 bases. Per germline, CDR1 SGHRS and CDR2 YFSETQ. The CDR3 is made up of 14 amino acids.

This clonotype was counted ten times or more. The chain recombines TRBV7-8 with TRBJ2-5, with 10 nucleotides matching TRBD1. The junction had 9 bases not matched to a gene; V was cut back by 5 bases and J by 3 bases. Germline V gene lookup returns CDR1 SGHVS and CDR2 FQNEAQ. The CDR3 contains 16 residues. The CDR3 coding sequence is TGTGCCAGCAGCCCCTTAACGGGGACAGGGGAAGAGACCCAGTACTTC. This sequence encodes CASSPLTGTGEETQYF.

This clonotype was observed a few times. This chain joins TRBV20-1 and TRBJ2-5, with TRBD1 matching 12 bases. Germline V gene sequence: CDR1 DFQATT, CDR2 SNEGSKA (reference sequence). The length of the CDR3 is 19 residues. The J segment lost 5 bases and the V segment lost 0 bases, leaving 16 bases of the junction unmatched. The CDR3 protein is CSARDLAARDRGPLETQYF. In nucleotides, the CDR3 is TGCAGTGCTAGAGATCTCGCGGCGAGGGACAGGGGGCCGTTGGAGACCCAGTACTTC.

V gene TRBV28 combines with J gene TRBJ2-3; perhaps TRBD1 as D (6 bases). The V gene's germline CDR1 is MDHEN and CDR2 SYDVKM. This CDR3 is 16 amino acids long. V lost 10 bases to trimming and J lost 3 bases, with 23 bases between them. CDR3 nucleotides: TGTGCCATTTCCACCGACGGGTCGAGGGGGACAGATACGCAGTATTTT. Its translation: CAISTDGSRGTDTQYF.

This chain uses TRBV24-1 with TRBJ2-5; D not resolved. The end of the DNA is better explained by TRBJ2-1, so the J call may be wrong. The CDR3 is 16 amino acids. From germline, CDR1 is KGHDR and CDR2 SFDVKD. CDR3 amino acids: CATSDSVLPNWDEQFF. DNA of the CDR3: TGTGCCACCAGTGATTCCGTGCTGCCTAATTGGGATGAGCAGTTCTTC.

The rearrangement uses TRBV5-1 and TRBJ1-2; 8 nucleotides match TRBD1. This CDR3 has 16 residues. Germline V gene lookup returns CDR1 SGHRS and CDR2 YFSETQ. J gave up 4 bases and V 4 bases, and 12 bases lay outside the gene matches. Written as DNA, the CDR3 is TGCGCCAGCAGCCTCGGGACAGGCCTTGCCCGCTATGGCTACACCTTC. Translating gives CASSLGTGLARYGYTF.

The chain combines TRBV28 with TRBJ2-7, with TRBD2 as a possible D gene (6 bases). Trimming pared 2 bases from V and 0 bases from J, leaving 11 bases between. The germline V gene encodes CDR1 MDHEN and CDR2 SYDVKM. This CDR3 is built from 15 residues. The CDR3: CASSLRLANSYEQYF. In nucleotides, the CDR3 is TGTGCCAGCAGTTTAAGGCTAGCGAACTCCTACGAGCAGTACTTC. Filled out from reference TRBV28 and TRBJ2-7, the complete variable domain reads DVKVTQSSRYLVKRTGEKVFLECVQDMDHENMFWYRQDPGLGLRLIYFSYDVKMKEKGDIPEGYSVSREKKERFSLILESASTNQTSMYLCASSLRLANSYEQYFGPGTRLTVT.

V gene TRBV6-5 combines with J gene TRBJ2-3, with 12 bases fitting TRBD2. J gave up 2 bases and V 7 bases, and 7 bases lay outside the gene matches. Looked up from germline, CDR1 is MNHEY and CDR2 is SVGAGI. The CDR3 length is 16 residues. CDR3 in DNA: TGTGCCAGCAAGCTACTAGCGGGAGGCCCCACAGATACGCAGTATTTT. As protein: CASKLLAGGPTDTQYF.